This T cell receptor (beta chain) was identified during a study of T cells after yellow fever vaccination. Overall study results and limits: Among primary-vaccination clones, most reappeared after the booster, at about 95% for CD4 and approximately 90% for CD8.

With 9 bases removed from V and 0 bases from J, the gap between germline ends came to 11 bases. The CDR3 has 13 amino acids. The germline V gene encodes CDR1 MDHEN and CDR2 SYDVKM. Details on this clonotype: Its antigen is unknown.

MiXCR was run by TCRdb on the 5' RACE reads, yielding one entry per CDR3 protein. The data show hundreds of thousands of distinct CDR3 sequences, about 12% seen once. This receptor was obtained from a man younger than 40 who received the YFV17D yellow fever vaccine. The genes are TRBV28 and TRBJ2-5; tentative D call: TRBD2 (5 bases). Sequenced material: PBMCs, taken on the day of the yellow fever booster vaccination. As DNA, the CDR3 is TGTGCCAGTACCAGCGGCGACCAAGAGACCCAGTACTTC. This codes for CASTSGDQETQYF.